The entry below describes one T cell receptor beta chain. This clonotype was seen repeatedly, ten times or more. What antigen it recognizes has not been identified. No qualities accompany the bases; no much larger clone lies one base away. The library was produced with PCR. These reads were obtained on an Illumina HiSeq 2500. TCR library preparation used molecular barcoding, with unique molecular identifiers applied to normalize quantification of the TCRbeta repertoire. The public reads were run again by TCRdb, first through fastp at Q25 and then through MiXCR, and only productive beta chains were kept. Records with the same CDR3 protein are collapsed into one entry carrying the most frequent genes and DNA. The sample yields around 400,000 distinct CDR3 sequences; 9.5% to 13% were counted once. About 5% of the sample rests with the top ten. V and J are truncated by 5 bases and 7 bases respectively, leaving an intervening sequence of 9 bases. Spanning cysteine to phenylalanine, the CDR3 consists of 11 amino acids. Left in the record is the CDR3 DNA by itself, 33 bases read in frame from the first base. The germline V gene yields SGHRS for CDR1 and YFSETQ for CDR2.

The data were taken from a study of T-cell reconstitution after alpha-beta-depleted transplantation in children (dated by TCRdb to 2016 to 2017). About the study as a whole: T-cell immune reconstitution after TCRalphabeta/CD19-depleted allogeneic hematopoietic cell transplantation in children was quantitatively tracked in the study by means of TCR repertoire profiling.

The receptor comes from a human donor who donated a stem cell graft to a child with acute myeloid leukemia. The rearranged chain carries TRBV5-1 and TRBJ1-2, and possibly TRBD1, on 5 matching bases. Source: PBMCs from the stem cell graft donor, taken from the stem cell graft. CDR3 region: CASSGGTGYTF. Here is the DNA: TGCGCCAGCAGTGGAGGGACTGGCTACACCTTC.